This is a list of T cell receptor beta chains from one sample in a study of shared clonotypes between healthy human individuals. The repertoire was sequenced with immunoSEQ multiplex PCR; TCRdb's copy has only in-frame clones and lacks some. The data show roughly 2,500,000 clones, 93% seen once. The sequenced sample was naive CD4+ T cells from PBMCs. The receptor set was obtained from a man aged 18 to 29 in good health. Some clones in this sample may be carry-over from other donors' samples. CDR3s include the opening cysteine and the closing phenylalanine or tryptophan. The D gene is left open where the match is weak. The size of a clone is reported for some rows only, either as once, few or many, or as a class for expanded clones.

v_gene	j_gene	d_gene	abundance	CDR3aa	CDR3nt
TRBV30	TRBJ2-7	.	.	CAWKRTGYLSSYEQYF	TGTGCCTGGAAACGGACTGGATACCTAAGCTCCTACGAGCAGTACTTC
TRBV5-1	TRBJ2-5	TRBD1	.	CASRGTGGETQYF	TGCGCCAGCAGAGGGACAGGCGGAGAGACCCAGTACTTC
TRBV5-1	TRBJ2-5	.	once	CASSLVSPGTQYF	TGCGCCAGCAGCTTAGTTTCCCCGGGGACCCAGTACTTC
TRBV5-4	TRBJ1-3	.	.	CASSFIQETGNTIYF	TGTGCCAGCAGCTTCATACAGGAGACTGGAAACACCATATATTTT
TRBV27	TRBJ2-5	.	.	CASSLAISGETQYF	TGTGCCAGCAGTTTAGCGATTTCCGGGGAGACCCAGTACTTC
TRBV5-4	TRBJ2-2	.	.	CASSSPTAGELFF	TGTGCCAGCAGCTCTCCGACAGCCGGGGAGCTGTTTTTT
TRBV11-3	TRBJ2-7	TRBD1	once	CASSFTGGINEQYF	TGTGCCAGCAGCTTCACAGGGGGCATCAACGAGCAGTACTTC
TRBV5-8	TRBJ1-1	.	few	CASRREQGAAFF	TGTGCCAGCAGGCGAGAACAGGGTGCAGCTTTCTTT
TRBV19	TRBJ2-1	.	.	CASSDSRPYNEQFF	TGTGCCAGTAGTGATTCGCGCCCCTACAATGAGCAGTTCTTC
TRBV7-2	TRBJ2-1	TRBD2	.	CASSSRWTSPYNEQFF	TGTGCCAGCAGCAGCAGATGGACTAGCCCCTACAATGAGCAGTTCTTC
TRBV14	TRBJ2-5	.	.	CASSPGRMETQYF	TGTGCCAGCAGCCCAGGGAGGATGGAGACCCAGTACTTC
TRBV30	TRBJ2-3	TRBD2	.	CAWRTSASTDTQYF	TGTGCCTGGAGGACTAGCGCCAGCACAGATACGCAGTATTTT
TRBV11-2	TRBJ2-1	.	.	CASSPWGKGEQFF	TGTGCCAGCAGCCCCTGGGGGAAGGGTGAGCAGTTCTTC
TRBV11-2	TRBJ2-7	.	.	CAIGQGEQYF	TGTGCCATCGGTCAGGGCGAGCAGTACTTC
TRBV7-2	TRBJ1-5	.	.	CASSPYNQPQHF	TGTGCCAGCAGCCCTTACAATCAGCCCCAGCATTTT
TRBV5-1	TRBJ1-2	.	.	CASTPDSGYGYTF	TGCGCCAGCACCCCGGACAGTGGGTATGGCTACACCTTC
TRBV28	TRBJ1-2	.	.	CASSRRANYGYTF	TGTGCCAGCAGCCGAAGAGCTAACTATGGCTACACCTTC
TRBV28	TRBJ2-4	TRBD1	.	CASSLQGAKNIQYF	TGTGCCAGCAGTCTACAGGGGGCCAAAAACATTCAGTACTTC
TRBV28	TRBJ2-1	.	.	CASSPRGFYDNEQFF	TGTGCCAGCAGCCCCCGGGGGTTTTACGACAATGAGCAGTTCTTC
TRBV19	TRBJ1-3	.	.	CASSPGQYSYVDF	TGTGCCAGTAGTCCCGGACAATATTCGTATGTAGATTTT
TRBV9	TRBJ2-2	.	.	CASSPRQGGTGELFF	TGTGCCAGCAGCCCCCGTCAGGGGGGAACCGGGGAGCTGTTTTTT
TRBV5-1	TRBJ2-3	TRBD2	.	CASTRGPSGSRRGDTQYF	TGCGCCAGCACCCGCGGCCCTAGCGGGAGCAGGCGGGGAGATACGCAGTATTTT
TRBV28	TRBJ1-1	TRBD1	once	CASSLSLQGAIEAFF	TGTGCCAGCAGTTTATCTCTTCAGGGGGCAATTGAAGCTTTCTTT
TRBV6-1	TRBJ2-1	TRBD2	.	CASVGSGSSYNEQFF	TGTGCCAGCGTCGGTAGCGGGAGCTCCTACAATGAGCAGTTCTTC
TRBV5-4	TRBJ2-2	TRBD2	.	CASSSNLAGNTGELFF	TGTGCCAGCAGCTCCAATCTAGCGGGGAACACCGGGGAGCTGTTTTTT
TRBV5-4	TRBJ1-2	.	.	CASSTAYLGYGYTF	TGTGCCAGCAGCACGGCCTACTTGGGGTATGGCTACACCTTC
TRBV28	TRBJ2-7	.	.	CATDSERYEQYF	TGTGCCACCGATTCAGAGCGCTACGAGCAGTACTTC
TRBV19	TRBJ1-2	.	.	CASSGTRADHGGYTF	TGTGCCAGTAGCGGAACCCGGGCGGACCACGGTGGCTACACCTTC
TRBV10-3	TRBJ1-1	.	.	CAISESSTGVNTEAFF	TGTGCCATCAGTGAGTCAAGTACGGGGGTGAACACTGAAGCTTTCTTT
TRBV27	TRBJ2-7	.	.	CASSLFRREEPYEQYF	TGTGCCAGCAGTTTATTCCGCAGGGAAGAACCCTACGAGCAGTACTTC